The 32 T cell receptor beta chains listed next were all sequenced from one sample in a study of neurological immune-mediated disorders. TCRdb re-derived calls from the 5' RACE reads in MiXCR, one entry per CDR3 protein. Among about 31,000 distinct CDR3 sequences listed, about 14% were seen once. Time point indicated: technical triplicate 2. Sequenced: CD4+ T cells from blood. These TCRs come from a female donor with HTLV-1-associated myelopathy (HAM/TSP).

This clonotype is judged medium-sized. The chain recombines TRBV9 with TRBJ2-5; 8 bases map to TRBD1. From germline, CDR1 is SGDLS and CDR2 YYNGEE. This CDR3 is built from 15 residues. V was pared by 3 bases and J by 4 bases, with 8 bases of the junction left unmatched. CDR3 DNA sequence: TGTGCCAGCAGCGCGACAGGGGTGAGAGGAGAGACCCAGTACTTC. The encoded protein is CASSATGVRGETQYF.

In its sample, this clonotype was seen many times. Compared with germline, one end of the junction differs, possibly owing to a read error. The chain employs TRBV6-4 and TRBJ2-1, with a weak D call TRBD1 (6 bases). Germline V gene sequence: CDR1 MRHNA, CDR2 SNTAGT. The CDR3 length is 13 residues. The CDR3 DNA is TGTGCCAGCAGTGCAAAAACCGGGACAATGAAGGTCTTC. Protein: CASSAKTGTMKVF.

This clonotype was seen at least ten times. The CDR3 DNA reads as TGTGCCAGCAGCTTAGTGTGGACTAGCGACAACGTTGCCAAAAACATTCAGTACTTC. Its protein product is CASSLVWTSDNVAKNIQYF. The rearrangement links TRBV7-2 to TRBJ2-4; TRBD2 agrees at 9 bases. J gave up 1 base and V 1 base, and 11 bases lay outside the gene matches. The CDR3 has 19 residues. Germline CDR1 SGHTA, CDR2 FQGNSA.

V and J are TRBV20-1 and TRBJ1-3; D is ambiguous. CDR1 is DFQATT, CDR2 SNEGSKA, per germline (reference sequence). This CDR3 spans 12 amino acids. Trimming took 2 bases from V and 6 from J, leaving 8 bases between them. In DNA, the CDR3 is TGCAGTGCTAGAAAGGATCCAAACACCATATATTTT. Its translation is CSARKDPNTIYF.

At least ten counts were recorded for this clonotype. V is TRBV24-1 and J is TRBJ2-1, with 9 bases that match TRBD2. Trimming at V came to 4 bases and at J to 7 bases, leaving 7 bases not matched to a gene. Germline V gives CDR1 KGHDR, CDR2 SFDVKD. The CDR3 covers 15 residues. CDR3 coding DNA: TGTGCCACCAGTGAAACCAGCGGGAGGTTTAATGAGCAGTTCTTC. This codes for CATSETSGRFNEQFF.

This clonotype was recorded a few times. An end of the junction differs from the germline gene, which may be a read error. The chain joins TRBV29-1 to TRBJ2-7; D tentatively fits TRBD1 or TRBD2 (5 bases each). The CDR3 is 14 amino acids. CDR1 and CDR2 (germline): SQVTM, ANQGSEA. This CDR3 is CSAEKTEGSYEQYF. In DNA, the CDR3 is TGCAGCGCTGAAAAGACAGAGGGAAGCTACGAGCAGTACTTC.

This clonotype was observed at least ten times. V and J are TRBV29-1 and TRBJ1-2; TRBD1 agrees at 8 bases. Germline V gene data show CDR1 as SQVTM and CDR2 as ANQGSEA. The CDR3 runs 12 residues. Unmatched junction bases numbered 4, after V lost 3 bases and J lost 7 bases. The CDR3 loop reads CSVDPGGGGYTF. For the CDR3, the DNA is TGCAGCGTTGATCCAGGGGGCGGTGGCTACACCTTC. The full variable domain, its missing parts supplied by reference TRBV29-1 and TRBJ1-2, is SAVISQKPSRDICQRGTSLTIQCQVDSQVTMMFWYRQQPGQSLTLIATANQGSEATYESGFVIDKFPISRPNLTFSTLTVSNMSPEDSSIYLCSVDPGGGGYTFGSGTRLTVV.

At least ten counts were recorded for this clonotype. The chain employs TRBV29-1 and TRBJ1-1, with D perhaps matching TRBD1 (5 bases). The CDR3 runs to 12 residues. Germline V lookup: CDR1 SQVTM, CDR2 ANQGSEA. V lost 2 bases and J lost 10, with 14 bases in between. The CDR3 sequence is CSVEKVKRGAFF. DNA of the CDR3: TGCAGCGTTGAAAAGGTTAAGAGGGGAGCTTTCTTT.

This clonotype was counted many times. J is TRBJ2-3 and V is TRBV20-1; 15 bases agree with TRBD2. CDR3 length: 18 residues. With V trimmed by 7 bases and J by 0 bases, 11 bases remained unmatched. The germline gives CDR1 DFQATT, CDR2 SNEGSKA (reference sequence). The CDR3 loop reads CSGEQRTSGGGSTDTQYF. As DNA, the CDR3 is TGCAGTGGAGAACAGCGGACTAGCGGGGGGGGTAGCACAGATACGCAGTATTTT.

This clonotype was counted only a few times. The chain is built from TRBV7-6 and TRBJ2-1; D possibly uses TRBD1 or TRBD2 (5 bases each). The length of the CDR3 is 16 residues. V was trimmed by 1 base and J by 8 bases, leaving 18 bases between them. Germline CDR1 and CDR2: SGHVS and FNYEAQ. CDR3 in DNA: TGTGCCAGCAGCTTAGATTGGGACCTAAGCACGGATGAGCAGTTCTTC. Translation gives CASSLDWDLSTDEQFF.

At least ten counts were recorded for this clonotype. The chain joins TRBV6-5 to TRBJ2-7; no clear D. CDR1 and CDR2 (germline): MNHEY, SVGAGI. The CDR3 contains 11 residues. Trimming took off 0 bases at V and 7 bases at J, with 4 bases between the two ends. The CDR3 sequence: CASSYSGEQYF. The CDR3 DNA sequence: TGTGCCAGCAGTTACTCGGGAGAGCAGTACTTC.

In its sample, this clonotype was seen many times. The gene calls are TRBV20-1 and TRBJ2-3; D possibly corresponds to TRBD2 (6 bases). This CDR3 has 16 amino acids. Germline V CDR1 and CDR2: DFQATT, SNEGSKA (reference sequence). The V and J ends lost 0 bases and 3 bases respectively, with 16 bases between them. CDR3 amino acids: CSARDRLGGGTDTQYF. The CDR3 bases are TGCAGTGCTAGAGATCGCCTCGGGGGAGGAACAGATACGCAGTATTTT.

This clonotype was counted many times. The rearrangement links TRBV5-1 to TRBJ2-3; 10 bases are a match to TRBD2. V shed 4 bases, J shed 3 bases, and the junction held 5 bases outside the gene matches. The CDR3 is made up of 15 amino acids. Germline V gives CDR1 SGHRS, CDR2 YFSETQ. For the CDR3, the DNA is TGCGCCAGCAGCACGTTACTAGCGGGGACAGATACGCAGTATTTT. It encodes CASSTLLAGTDTQYF.

This clonotype was seen repeatedly, ten times or more. The V call is TRBV7-3, the J call TRBJ1-1; D might be TRBD1 (5 bases). Germline CDR1 is SGHTA and CDR2 is FQGTGA. V dropped 5 bases and J dropped 2 bases, with 9 bases sitting between them. The CDR3 consists of 13 residues. CDR3 in DNA: TGTGCCAGCAGCCAGGGACCTAACACTGAAGCTTTCTTT. Residues: CASSQGPNTEAFF.

About this clonotype itself: Possible read error: a much larger clone is one base away. The chain is built from TRBV20-1 and TRBJ2-3, with D possibly being TRBD2 (5 bases). This CDR3 region has 11 residues. CDR1 is DFQATT, CDR2 SNEGSKA, per germline (reference sequence). V was cut by 7 bases and J by 5 bases, with 10 bases left in between. CDR3 sequence reads: CSVIRGDTQYF. CDR3 in DNA: TGCAGTGTCATACGGGGAGATACGCAGTATTTT.

This clonotype showed up many times. This chain uses TRBV12-3 or TRBV12-4 with TRBJ2-1; D not certain. The CDR3 length is 13 residues. Trimming left V 3 bases short and J 6 bases short, with 9 bases between. CDR3 amino acids: CASSFPEPNEQFF. For the CDR3, the DNA is TGTGCCAGCAGTTTTCCGGAGCCCAATGAGCAGTTCTTC.

This clonotype was counted ten times or more. Compared with germline, one end of the junction differs, possibly owing to a read error. The chain is built from TRBV7-6 and TRBJ1-1, with a possible D match to TRBD1 (6 bases). Germline values: CDR1 SGHVS, CDR2 FNYEAQ. The CDR3 is made up of 11 amino acids. The DNA of the CDR3 is TGTGCCGGGGGCCCGAGGCCCGGTCTTCTCTTT. The encoded protein is CAGGPRPGLLF.

This clonotype appeared many times. The chain combines TRBV7-9 with TRBJ2-5, with 13 positions matching TRBD2. The CDR3 has 17 amino acids. Germline CDR1 and CDR2: SEHNR and FQNEAQ (reference sequence). V was pared by 0 bases and J by 2 bases, with 3 bases of the junction left unmatched. In nucleotides, the CDR3 is TGTGCCAGCAGCTTAGCGGGGGGACTAGCGGGGCAAGAGACCCAGTACTTC. Its translation: CASSLAGGLAGQETQYF.

This clonotype was picked up many times. CDR3 coding DNA: TGCAGTGCTACCCCTGGTGGGAGAAGTCTTCGGCCCCAGCATTTT. Encoded protein: CSATPGGRSLRPQHF. The chain carries TRBV20-1 and TRBJ1-5; no reliable D call. Trimming pared 4 bases from V and 9 bases from J, leaving 22 bases between. Germline V gives CDR1 DFQATT, CDR2 SNEGSKA (reference sequence). This CDR3 contains 15 residues.

This clonotype was seen many times. J is TRBJ2-3 and V is TRBV7-9; D possibly corresponds to TRBD1 (6 bases). The germline V gene encodes CDR1 SEHNR and CDR2 FQNEAQ (reference sequence). The CDR3 contains 14 residues. The ends were cut back, 9 bases at V and 5 bases at J, with 18 bases in the middle. CDR3 DNA sequence: TGTGCCAGTAACCCGGGACAAGCGGTAGATACGCAGTATTTT. Translating it yields CASNPGQAVDTQYF.

This clonotype has at least ten counts. One end of the junction is discordant with germline, which a read error may explain. The V gene is TRBV3-1, the J gene TRBJ1-5; TRBD1 aligns across 7 bases. Germline values: CDR1 LGHDT, CDR2 YNNKEL (reference sequence). The CDR3 has 13 residues. The CDR3 DNA reads TGTGCCAGCAGCCCATATTATGGACAGGTCTCCAATTTT. Its protein is CASSPYYGQVSNF.

The table lists this clonotype with many counts. This chain links TRBV20-1 with TRBJ2-3; maybe TRBD1 (6 bases). This CDR3 has 12 amino acids. CDR1 and CDR2 from the germline V gene are DFQATT and SNEGSKA (reference sequence). CDR3 nucleotide sequence: TGCAGCGTAAACAGGGTTCAGGATACGCAGTATTTT. This translates into CSVNRVQDTQYF.

Many counts were recorded for this clonotype. The V gene is TRBV3-1, the J gene TRBJ2-2, with 7 bases aligning to TRBD1. The CDR3 sequence is 16 residues long. With 6 bases clipped from V and 0 bases from J, the junction kept 7 bases outside the gene matches. Germline CDR1 reads LGHDT; CDR2 reads YNNKEL (reference sequence). The CDR3 reads CASRLRQGSNTGELFF. As DNA, the CDR3 is TGTGCCAGCAGGCTCAGACAGGGTTCGAACACCGGGGAGCTGTTTTTT.

As concerns this clonotype: Relative to the germline gene, one junction end is altered; a read error may explain this. V gene TRBV27 combines with J gene TRBJ2-5; 11 nucleotides match TRBD2. Germline CDR1 is MNHEY and CDR2 is SMNVEV (reference sequence). The CDR3 length is 15 residues. CDR3 sequence reads: CDSSRLAGRQETQYF. The CDR3 DNA reads TGTGACAGCAGTCGACTAGCGGGGAGACAAGAGACCCAGTACTTC.

This clonotype was seen many times. This chain uses TRBV5-1 with TRBJ2-7; TRBD1 agrees at 7 bases. V gave up 3 bases and J gave up 4 bases; unmatched junction bases: 4. Germline CDR1 is SGHRS and CDR2 is YFSETQ. CDR3 size: 13 residues. This chain's CDR3 is CASSYEGQYEQYF. The CDR3 nucleotides read TGCGCCAGCAGCTACGAGGGACAGTACGAGCAGTACTTC.

The table lists this clonotype with many counts. At one of its ends the junction is not consistent with the germline gene, which may arise from a read error. The gene calls are TRBV7-3 and TRBJ2-6; D is uncertain. This CDR3 is 14 amino acids long. Germline V gene lookup returns CDR1 SGHTA and CDR2 FQGTGA. CDR3 coding DNA: TGTGCCAGCAAGGAGAACTCTGGGGTCAACGTCCTGACTTTC. Translating gives CASKENSGVNVLTF.

This clonotype was picked up many times. The chain combines TRBV4-1 with TRBJ1-2; no definite D call. Trimming shortened V by 0 bases and J by 4 bases, and 15 bases separated the two germline ends. This CDR3 is 16 amino acids long. Germline CDR1 and CDR2: MGHRA and YSYEKL. This chain's CDR3 is CASSQEGYPGVYGYTF. CDR3 in DNA: TGCGCCAGCAGCCAAGAGGGGTATCCAGGCGTCTATGGCTACACCTTC.

The chain carries TRBV20-1 and TRBJ1-4; TRBD1 agrees at 8 bases. CDR1 and CDR2 (germline): DFQATT, SNEGSKA (reference sequence). The V and J ends lost 3 bases and 13 bases, in that order; junction bases with no gene match: 4. The CDR3 is 11 residues long. The DNA for the CDR3 is TGCAGTGCTAGGGGACAGGCCAGACTGTTTTTT. This encodes CSARGQARLFF.

The table lists this clonotype with many counts. The chain employs TRBV12-3 or TRBV12-4 and TRBJ1-1; 8 nucleotides match TRBD1. After removal of 6 bases from V and 0 bases from J, the junction contained 3 bases not matched to a gene. This CDR3 region has 14 residues. The CDR3 reads CASSPDRVNTEAFF. The CDR3 nucleotides read TGTGCCAGCAGCCCGGACAGGGTGAACACTGAAGCTTTCTTT.

Many counts were recorded for this clonotype. The rearrangement uses TRBV7-2 and TRBJ2-3; 9 bases fit TRBD2. Losses at the gene ends were 3 bases for V and 6 bases for J; bases not matched to a gene: 4. The germline CDR1 and CDR2 sequences are SGHTA and FQGNSA. The CDR3 is made up of 14 amino acids. CDR3 residues: CASSFGRGGDTQYF. In nucleotides, the CDR3 is TGTGCCAGCAGCTTCGGGCGGGGGGGGGATACGCAGTATTTT. The variable domain in full, completed from reference TRBV7-2 and TRBJ2-3, reads GAGVSQSPSNKVTEKGKDVELRCDPISGHTALYWYRQSLGQGLEFLIYFQGNSAPDKSGLPSDRFSAERTGGSVSTLTIQRTQQEDSAVYLCASSFGRGGDTQYFGPGTRLTVL.

By share, this clonotype counts as medium-sized. The rearrangement uses TRBV5-1 and TRBJ2-7; a weak D match, TRBD1 (5 bases). The CDR3 length is 14 residues. Germline V gives CDR1 SGHRS, CDR2 YFSETQ. Trimming removed 9 bases at V and 3 bases at J, with 19 bases between. As DNA, the CDR3 is TGCGCCACCTCCCGGTCCGGGCAGGGCTACGAGCAGTACTTC. It codes for CATSRSGQGYEQYF.

This clonotype has at least ten counts. The J gene is TRBJ1-4, the V gene TRBV12-3 or TRBV12-4; D gene ambiguous. CDR3 size: 13 residues. Deletions cut 5 bases from V and 8 bases from J, with 12 bases between. In DNA, the CDR3 is TGTGCCAGCAGTAACTCCGACGAAGAAAAACTGTTTTTT. Protein: CASSNSDEEKLFF.